Presented here are 15 T cell receptor beta chains from one specimen sequenced in a study of blood T cells in healthy people across ages. It was with a sample-barcoded 5' primer and a J-beta primer mix that a second PCR of roughly 6 to 12 cycles was run. MiXCR, run by TCRdb on the 5' RACE reads, gives a single entry per CDR3 protein. Here the sample spans more than 700,000 distinct CDR3 sequences, less than 70% being singletons. Material: blood. The receptors derive from a man aged 80 or over in good health.

The chain joins TRBV10-3 to TRBJ2-5, with 9 bases that match TRBD1. Per the germline V gene, CDR1 is ENHRY and CDR2 is SYGVKD. The V and J ends lost 4 bases and 11 bases, in that order; junction bases with no gene match: 17. CDR3 length equals 16 residues. The CDR3 spells CAISGTTGGGYNEQYF. CDR3 sequence (DNA): TGTGCCATCAGTGGAACTACAGGGGGCGGGTACAATGAGCAGTACTTC.

This clonotype was counted ten times or more. The rearrangement links TRBV28 to TRBJ2-1, with 7 bases fitting TRBD1. Germline values: CDR1 MDHEN, CDR2 SYDVKM. J lost 2 bases, V lost 5 bases, and 6 bases had no gene match. This CDR3 has 15 amino acids. Written as DNA, the CDR3 is TGTGCCAGCAGTCTGGGACAGACTACCTACAATGAGCAGTTCTTC. This encodes CASSLGQTTYNEQFF.

The chain joins TRBV25-1 to TRBJ1-5, with a weak D call TRBD1 (6 bases). The CDR3 covers 13 residues. The V end lost 2 bases, the J end lost 9 bases, and 11 bases lay between the germline ends. The V gene's germline CDR1 is MGHDK and CDR2 SYGVNS. The DNA for the CDR3 is TGTGCCAGCAGTGAAACAGGGAGTTGGCCCCAGCATTTT. Its protein is CASSETGSWPQHF.

The V gene is TRBV5-1, the J gene TRBJ2-1, with TRBD2 as a possible D gene (5 bases). Germline CDR1 and CDR2: SGHRS and YFSETQ. The V end was cut by 0 bases, the J end by 6 bases, with 7 bases between. The CDR3 loop spans 13 amino acids. The CDR3 here is CASSLEGSNEQFF. In DNA, the CDR3 is TGCGCCAGCAGCTTGGAAGGGAGCAATGAGCAGTTCTTC. The full variable domain, completed using reference TRBV5-1 and TRBJ2-1, is KAGVTQTPRYLIKTRGQQVTLSCSPISGHRSVSWYQQTPGQGLQFLFEYFSETQRNKGNFPGRFSGRQFSNSRSEMNVSTLELGDSALYLCASSLEGSNEQFFGPGTRLTVL.

V usage is TRBV7-9 and J usage is TRBJ2-2; D call uncertain. From germline, CDR1 is SEHNR and CDR2 FQNEAQ (reference sequence). The V gene lost 7 bases and the J gene lost 1 base, with 10 bases spanning the gap. The CDR3 is 14 residues long. CDR3 in amino acids: CASKGWENTGELFF. For the CDR3, the DNA is TGTGCCAGCAAAGGGTGGGAGAACACCGGGGAGCTGTTTTTT.

The CDR3 DNA sequence: TGTGCCAGCAGCTCCCTCGCGGGCGTCTCCTACGAGCAGTACTTC. Residues: CASSSLAGVSYEQYF. The genes are TRBV7-2 and TRBJ2-7; D is perhaps TRBD2 (5 bases). Germline V gene sequence: CDR1 SGHTA, CDR2 FQGNSA. Trimming took 4 bases from V and 0 from J, leaving 13 bases between them. The CDR3 runs to 15 residues.

A single count supports this clonotype. The J gene is TRBJ2-1, the V gene TRBV6-2 or TRBV6-3; D is uncertain. The V gene lost 6 bases and the J gene lost 8 bases, with 11 bases spanning the gap. The length of the CDR3 is 12 residues. CDR1 and CDR2 from the germline V gene are MNHEY and SVGEGT. As DNA, the CDR3 is TGTGCCAGCAGCTTACACGGGTATGAGCAGTTCTTC. The encoded protein is CASSLHGYEQFF.

V is TRBV29-1 and J is TRBJ2-1, with 9 bases lining up with TRBD2. Germline CDR1 SQVTM, CDR2 ANQGSEA. The J segment lost 3 bases and the V segment lost 6 bases, leaving 6 bases of the junction unmatched. The CDR3 is 14 amino acids. The CDR3: CSVLAGDLYNEQFF. The CDR3 DNA is TGCAGCGTGTTAGCGGGAGATCTCTACAATGAGCAGTTCTTC.

The chain uses TRBV7-3 and TRBJ2-6; D is unclear. Germline CDR1 SGHTA, CDR2 FQGTGA. This CDR3 comprises 15 residues. Trimming removed 1 base from V and 4 bases from J, with 8 bases in between. Written as DNA, the CDR3 is TGTGCCAGCAGCTTAATCGGCAGGGGGGCCAACGTCCTGACTTTC. It yields the protein CASSLIGRGANVLTF.

There are many counts of this clonotype. This chain links TRBV29-1 with TRBJ1-1; possible D gene TRBD1, 5 bases. V lost 7 bases and J lost 1, with 13 bases in between. The CDR3 contains 13 residues. Germline-derived CDR1 and CDR2 are SQVTM and ANQGSEA. CDR3 DNA: TGCAGCGGCGGGAAGGGGAGGAACACTGAAGCTTTCTTT. Residues: CSGGKGRNTEAFF.

This clonotype was observed a handful of times. The chain has TRBV29-1 and TRBJ2-1, with D perhaps matching TRBD1 (6 bases). CDR1 SQVTM and CDR2 ANQGSEA come from the germline V gene. V lost 6 bases and J lost 8, with 17 bases in between. The CDR3 covers 13 residues. Written as DNA, the CDR3 is TGCAGCGTCCTTTGGGGGCAGGGCTATGAGCAGTTCTTC. Its protein product is CSVLWGQGYEQFF.

The chain joins TRBV20-1 to TRBJ2-4; 9 positions agree with TRBD2. The J call may be incorrect, as the DNA end agrees better with TRBJ2-7. Germline CDR1 and CDR2: DFQATT and SNEGSKA (reference sequence). This CDR3 region has 16 residues. Written as DNA, the CDR3 is TGCAGTGCTAGAGATGGCGCTAGCGGGACCAACTACGAGCAGTACTTC. This encodes CSARDGASGTNYEQYF.

V usage is TRBV20-1 and J usage is TRBJ2-4; D possibly corresponds to TRBD2 (5 bases). V shed 6 bases and J shed 1 base, with 19 bases lying between them. CDR3 length: 16 residues. Germline loops: CDR1 DFQATT, CDR2 SNEGSKA (reference sequence). The CDR3 reads CSAPPPGGSAKNIQYF. CDR3 nucleotides: TGCAGTGCCCCACCTCCGGGTGGGAGCGCCAAAAACATTCAGTACTTC.

This clonotype occurred a few times. The V gene is TRBV27, the J gene TRBJ2-3, with 8 bases that match TRBD1. This CDR3 comprises 18 residues. The germline V gene has CDR1 MNHEY and CDR2 SMNVEV (reference sequence). The junction had 23 bases not matched to a gene; V was cut back by 9 bases and J by 6 bases. This CDR3 reads CASQCLLDRGPERDTQYF. In DNA, the CDR3 is TGTGCCAGTCAGTGTCTGTTAGACAGGGGCCCCGAGCGGGATACGCAGTATTTT.

Written as DNA, the CDR3 is TGTGCCAGCAGTGGAGCGGATCAACTCTACGAGCAGTACTTC. Translated: CASSGADQLYEQYF. V gene TRBV28 combines with J gene TRBJ2-7; tentative D call: TRBD2 (5 bases). V dropped 5 bases and J dropped 3 bases, with 14 bases sitting between them. This CDR3 comprises 14 residues. Germline V gene lookup returns CDR1 MDHEN and CDR2 SYDVKM.